Listed below are T cell receptor beta chains from one sample, sequenced in a study of blood T cells in healthy people across ages. TCRdb passed the 5' RACE reads through MiXCR, listing each CDR3 protein once. The table shows approximately 580,000 distinct CDR3 sequences, with approximately 25% occurring only once. These data also formed part of another study, on T cells of mothers and their children.

Specimen: blood. Source of these receptors: a boy younger than 18 in good health. The CDR3 runs from the conserved cysteine through the conserved F or W. D genes are given only for firm matches. Clone size is stated in some rows and not others, as once, few, many or a class when expanded.

TRBD1	few	TRBV10-3	TRBJ1-5	CAISNSLGTAGRQPQHF	TGTGCCATCAGTAATTCTTTGGGGACAGCGGGCAGACAGCCCCAGCATTTT
TRBD1	NA	TRBV13	TRBJ1-2	CASSLGVDRLYGYIF	TGTGCCAGCAGCTTAGGCGTGGACAGGCTCTATGGCTACATCTTC
NA	few	TRBV20-1	TRBJ1-1	CSARGRGGNTEAFF	TGCAGTGCTAGAGGGAGGGGCGGGAACACTGAAGCTTTCTTT
TRBD1	few	TRBV28	TRBJ2-5	CASRGQGETQYF	TGTGCCAGCAGAGGACAGGGTGAGACCCAGTACTTC
NA	few	TRBV12-3/TRBV12-4	TRBJ1-5	CASSRLGDRNQPQHF	TGTGCCAGCAGTCGATTAGGAGACAGAAATCAGCCCCAGCATTTT
NA	NA	TRBV7-9	TRBJ2-5	CASSPIGGDRGETQYF	TGTGCCAGCAGCCCCATCGGCGGGGACCGGGGAGAGACCCAGTACTTC
TRBD1	NA	TRBV10-3	TRBJ2-7	CAIRLTGGLHEQYF	TGTGCCATCAGATTGACAGGGGGTCTACACGAGCAGTACTTC
NA	NA	TRBV5-1	TRBJ1-4	CASSVVGTAHKEKLFF	TGCGCCAGCAGCGTAGTCGGAACGGCTCACAAAGAAAAACTGTTTTTT
NA	NA	TRBV4-1	TRBJ2-4	CASSQVQGGYLLAKNIQYF	TGCGCCAGCAGCCAAGTTCAGGGCGGTTACCTTTTAGCCAAAAACATTCAGTACTTC
TRBD2	NA	TRBV28	TRBJ2-5	CASSLGGSGNMFF	TGTGCCAGCAGCCTGGGTGGTAGCGGGAACATGTTCTTC
TRBD1	few	TRBV12-3/TRBV12-4	TRBJ2-7	CASSFRSSVQGASYEQYF	TGTGCCAGCAGTTTTCGCTCGTCGGTACAGGGGGCTTCCTACGAGCAGTACTTC
NA	NA	TRBV12-3/TRBV12-4	TRBJ2-3	CASAGPLATDTQYF	TGTGCCAGCGCCGGCCCCTTAGCCACAGATACGCAGTATTTT
NA	few	TRBV7-2	TRBJ2-7	CASSIDPGSYEQYF	TGTGCCAGCAGCATAGATCCCGGGAGTTACGAGCAGTACTTC
NA	NA	TRBV7-9	TRBJ2-5	CASSTGEAQYF	TGTGCCAGCAGCACTGGGGAGGCCCAGTACTTC
TRBD1	few	TRBV6-2/TRBV6-3	TRBJ1-6	CASTTGARNSPLHF	TGTGCCAGCACCACAGGGGCAAGGAATTCACCCCTCCACTTT
NA	NA	TRBV29-1	TRBJ2-7	CSVHITTSYEQYF	TGCAGCGTTCACATTACGACCTCCTACGAGCAGTACTTC
TRBD2	NA	TRBV5-6	TRBJ2-2	CASSPQTSGSFGELFF	TGTGCCAGCAGTCCCCAAACTAGCGGGAGCTTCGGGGAGCTGTTTTTT
NA	few	TRBV6-2/TRBV6-3	TRBJ2-1	CASSDGLSQGSYNEQFF	TGTGCCAGCAGCGACGGACTTAGCCAGGGATCCTACAATGAGCAGTTCTTC